The clone carrying this TCR beta chain has only a few counts. Its antigen is unknown. Time point described: patch test 1, 2 weeks after DPC sensitization. Treatment reported: therapeutic diphenylcyclopropenone sensitization with weekly scalp DPC. Germline V gene lookup returns CDR1 SGHNT and CDR2 YYREEE (reference sequence). This CDR3 is 13 amino acids long. The V and J ends lost 3 bases and 6 bases respectively, with 13 bases between them. These data are taken from a study of human T cells and chemical hapten exposure. Findings and limits, study-wide: Healthy individuals' immune responses may differ from those of donors, who had alopecia. Counts of expanded TCRs at PT1 were positively correlated with patch test score.

Via MiXCR, TCRdb re-called the RACE reads, giving one row per CDR3 protein. Of around 77,000 distinct CDR3 sequences in the sample, 9.8% were seen once. This specimen consisted of whole blood, obtained in connection with sensitization to the hapten diphenylcyclopropenone (DPC). The TCR was taken from a woman aged 40 to 50 with alopecia areata. Some clones in this sample may be carry-over from other donors' samples. This chain links TRBV5-4 with TRBJ2-7; D possibly corresponds to TRBD2 (5 bases). CDR3 loop: CASSSLGLGEQYF. CDR3 nucleotides: TGTGCCAGCAGCTCCCTAGGACTGGGCGAGCAGTACTTC.